These 11 T cell receptor beta chains share one sample of origin, sequenced in a study of T cell responses to AZD1222 COVID-19 vaccine. TCRdb's table, derived via immunoSEQ multiplex PCR, lists solely in-frame clones and lacks some. In the table there are hundreds of thousands of clones, about 93% of which are singletons. The sample in question was peripheral blood, obtained on day 0 of MenACWY control vaccination. Every receptor here comes from an adult in good health.

The chain uses TRBV7-9 and TRBJ1-1; D remains unclear. Trimming pared 2 bases from V and 0 bases from J, leaving 7 bases between. There are 14 residues in the CDR3. CDR1 is SEHNR, CDR2 FQNEAQ, per germline (reference sequence). CDR3 nucleotide sequence: TGTGCCAGCAGCTTAACGACGGTGAACACTGAAGCTTTCTTT. Translated, it gives CASSLTTVNTEAFF.

The chain links TRBV19 to TRBJ1-6; 10 bases map to TRBD1. J lost 8 bases, V lost 6 bases, and 4 bases had no gene match. The CDR3 spans 14 residues. Germline CDR1 reads LNHDA; CDR2 reads SQIVND (reference sequence). CDR3 bases: TGTGCCAGTAGCCCCGGGACAGGGGATTCACCCCTCCACTTT. Its protein product is CASSPGTGDSPLHF.

This chain uses TRBV5-1 with TRBJ1-3; 7 bases match TRBD1. This CDR3 has 15 amino acids. The V segment lost 2 bases and the J segment 2 bases; nucleotides outside the gene matches: 4. Germline V gene lookup returns CDR1 SGHRS and CDR2 YFSETQ. CDR3 coding DNA: TGCGCCAGCAGCTTAGACAGGGTCGCTGGAAACACCATATATTTT. Translation gives CASSLDRVAGNTIYF.

V is TRBV5-1 and J is TRBJ1-3; D gene unclear. The CDR3 covers 16 residues. V lost 4 bases and J lost 2, with 16 bases in between. Germline CDR1 SGHRS, CDR2 YFSETQ. The CDR3 region is CASSRVASNPGNTIYF. CDR3 DNA: TGCGCCAGCAGCCGGGTTGCCAGCAACCCTGGAAACACCATATATTTT.

The J gene is TRBJ1-1, the V gene TRBV7-9, with D possibly being TRBD1 (5 bases). The germline V gene has CDR1 SEHNR and CDR2 FQNEAQ (reference sequence). The CDR3 totals 15 residues. The ends were cut back, 0 bases at V and 1 base at J, with 9 bases in the middle. In DNA form, the CDR3 reads TGTGCCAGCAGCTTAGCGGCAGGGCAGAACACTGAAGCTTTCTTT. Amino acid sequence: CASSLAAGQNTEAFF. The variable domain in full, with the rest retrieved from reference TRBV7-9 and TRBJ1-1, is DTGVSQNPRHKITKRGQNVTFRCDPISEHNRLYWYRQTLGQGPEFLTYFQNEAQLEKSRLLSDRFSAERPKGSFSTLEIQRTEQGDSAMYLCASSLAAGQNTEAFFGQGTRLTVV.

This chain uses TRBV2 with TRBJ1-4; TRBD1 might be the D (6 bases). The ends were cut back, 3 bases at V and 7 bases at J, with 12 bases in the middle. Germline-derived CDR1 and CDR2 are SNHLY and FYNNEI. This CDR3 is 14 amino acids long. The CDR3 reads CASSELGAIEKLFF. As DNA, the CDR3 is TGTGCCAGCAGTGAGTTGGGGGCGATTGAAAAACTGTTTTTT.

The chain is built from TRBV21-1 and TRBJ2-7; the D segment call TRBD1 is taken from the table without a DNA check. TRBV21-1 is flagged as a pseudogene. This CDR3 is built from 15 residues. This CDR3 reads CASSKGPGQVYEQYF. CDR3 in DNA: TGTGCCAGCAGCAAAGGGCCGGGACAGGTTTACGAGCAGTACTTC.

This rearrangement joins TRBV7-2 to TRBJ1-1; a weak D match, TRBD1 (5 bases). The CDR3 totals 15 residues. Germline V gene data show CDR1 as SGHTA and CDR2 as FQGNSA. Trimming took 2 bases from V and 5 from J, leaving 15 bases between them. This chain's CDR3 is CASSLIQGVGTEAFF. CDR3 in DNA: TGTGCCAGCAGCTTAATTCAGGGCGTAGGGACTGAAGCTTTCTTT.

This chain links TRBV10-3 with TRBJ2-1; maybe TRBD1 (6 bases). The germline V gene encodes CDR1 ENHRY and CDR2 SYGVKD. Trimming took 2 bases from V and 12 from J, leaving 14 bases between them. This CDR3 spans 13 amino acids. The CDR3 loop is CAISEGGGPGQFF. CDR3 DNA sequence: TGTGCCATCAGTGAGGGGGGCGGGCCGGGGCAGTTCTTC.

The chain links TRBV4-3 to TRBJ1-2; D is undetermined. Trimming removed 0 bases from V and 7 bases from J, with 12 bases in between. From germline, CDR1 is LGHNA and CDR2 YSLEER. The CDR3 spans 14 residues. The CDR3 coding sequence is TGCGCCAGCAGCCAAGACCTGCAAGGGTCTGGCTACACCTTC. Residues: CASSQDLQGSGYTF.

V gene TRBV5-1 combines with J gene TRBJ2-7; D gene unclear. The CDR3 contains 15 residues. Germline CDR1 and CDR2: SGHRS and YFSETQ. V was clipped by 0 bases and J by 2 bases, with 12 bases between them. The CDR3 nucleotides are TGCGCCAGCAGCTTGGCCGTGGGTCCACCCTACGAGCAGTACTTC. Translated, it gives CASSLAVGPPYEQYF.